These 15 T cell receptor beta chains were sequenced from one sample in a study of cytomegalovirus exposure and HLA in healthy donors. PCR employed 60 Vbeta and 13 Jbeta primers. Assay used: immunoSEQ multiplex PCR; TCRdb lists only in-frame clones, some missing. The sample gives some 120,000 clones, roughly two thirds of which show up once; roughly 1.6% is in the top ten. The sequencing input was PBMCs. The receptor source for this set is a man aged 25 to 40 in good health and CMV-seropositive.

The CDR3 loop reads CASRYNFLETQYF. The CDR3 nucleotides read TGTGCCAGCAGATATAATTTTCTCGAGACCCAGTACTTC. The J gene is TRBJ2-5, the V gene TRBV6-5; D not certain. This CDR3 comprises 13 residues. Germline lookup yields CDR1 MNHEY and CDR2 SVGAGI. With 6 bases removed from V and 5 bases from J, the gap between germline ends came to 13 bases.

The DNA of the CDR3 is TGTGCCAGCAGTCTGGCGGGAGAAGGGATCAGGGAGCAGTACTTC. It specifies CASSLAGEGIREQYF. V gene TRBV7-6 combines with J gene TRBJ2-7; 7 bases map to TRBD2. There are 15 residues in the CDR3. The V segment lost 6 bases and the J segment 7 bases; nucleotides outside the gene matches: 15. The germline V gene has CDR1 SGHVS and CDR2 FNYEAQ.

This clone was detected a few times. This sequence joins TRBV9 and TRBJ1-3, with a weak D call TRBD1 (5 bases). The germline V and J ends were trimmed by 0 bases and 4 bases, with 14 bases remaining between them. Germline loops: CDR1 SGDLS, CDR2 YYNGEE. This CDR3 region has 16 residues. Here the CDR3 reads CASSVAAGQGGNTIYF. Written as DNA, the CDR3 is TGTGCCAGCAGCGTAGCGGCAGGGCAGGGAGGAAACACCATATATTTT.

This clone was found once. The chain couples TRBV19 to TRBJ1-3; 11 bases are shared with TRBD1. The CDR3 is 18 residues long. Germline CDR1 and CDR2: LNHDA and SQIVND (reference sequence). With 2 bases clipped from V and 2 bases from J, the junction kept 8 bases outside the gene matches. The CDR3 DNA reads as TGTGCCAGTAGTATAACCGGGACAGGGGGTATACCTGGAAACACCATATATTTT. This codes for CASSITGTGGIPGNTIYF.

V is TRBV7-9 and J is TRBJ1-6, with D possibly matching TRBD1 (6 bases). Germline V gene data show CDR1 as SEHNR and CDR2 as FQNEAQ (reference sequence). V lost 3 bases to trimming and J lost 10 bases, with 16 bases between them. The CDR3 is made up of 15 amino acids. CDR3 sequence: CASSLGHLRGSPLHF. The CDR3 DNA sequence: TGTGCCAGCAGCTTGGGACATCTAAGGGGCTCACCCCTCCACTTT.

V and J are TRBV2 and TRBJ2-1, with a possible D match to TRBD2 (6 bases). V shed 5 bases and J shed 4 bases, with 18 bases lying between them. CDR3 length: 16 residues. Per the germline V gene, CDR1 is SNHLY and CDR2 is FYNNEI. The CDR3 loop reads CASSLPGLGSYNEQFF. For the CDR3, the DNA is TGTGCCAGCAGTCTACCGGGACTGGGCTCATACAATGAGCAGTTCTTC.

This clone was counted a few times. The rearrangement links TRBV18 to TRBJ2-5; D gene ambiguous. The ends were cut back, 1 base at V and 1 base at J, with 13 bases in the middle. Per the germline V gene, CDR1 is KGHSH and CDR2 is LQKENI. The CDR3 loop spans 16 amino acids. This CDR3 is CASSPRAPGAQETQYF. The CDR3 nucleotides are TGTGCCAGCTCACCACGGGCCCCTGGCGCCCAAGAGACCCAGTACTTC.

At least ten counts were recorded for this clone. The V call is TRBV5-1, the J call TRBJ2-1; D ambiguous. Germline V lookup: CDR1 SGHRS, CDR2 YFSETQ. The CDR3 length is 15 residues. Trimming took off 4 bases at V and 7 bases at J, with 18 bases between the two ends. CDR3 in DNA: TGCGCCAGCAGCCCGCAAGACGGAGTATTGAATGAGCAGTTCTTC. It is translated as CASSPQDGVLNEQFF.

The chain is built from TRBV14 and TRBJ1-1; D is unclear. Germline V gene sequence: CDR1 SGHDN, CDR2 FVKESK. The CDR3 runs to 16 residues. Trimming left V 0 bases short and J 2 bases short, with 13 bases between. The CDR3 loop is CASSQESGFYNTEAFF. The CDR3 DNA follows: TGTGCCAGCAGCCAAGAGTCGGGGTTTTACAACACTGAAGCTTTCTTT.

V and J are TRBV5-6 and TRBJ2-5; D is ambiguous. The end of the DNA aligns better with TRBJ2-7, so the J call may be wrong. The CDR3 has 14 amino acids. Germline loops: CDR1 SGHDT, CDR2 YYEEEE. This chain's CDR3 is CASSPTVGLFEQYF. Here the CDR3 DNA reads TGTGCCAGCAGCCCTACGGTTGGTTTGTTCGAGCAGTACTTC.

Here the CDR3 reads CASSFQNTNTEAFF. In DNA form, the CDR3 reads TGTGCCAGCAGCTTTCAGAATACGAACACTGAAGCTTTCTTT. The rearrangement joins TRBV5-5 to TRBJ1-1; D is unresolved. The length of the CDR3 is 14 residues. Germline loops: CDR1 SGHKS, CDR2 YYEKEE (reference sequence). V was shortened by 2 bases and J by 1 base, with 9 bases between the two germline ends. The full variable domain, rest sourced from reference TRBV5-5 and TRBJ1-1, is DAGVTQSPTHLIKTRGQQVTLRCSPISGHKSVSWYQQVLGQGPQFIFQYYEKEERGRGNFPDRFSARQFPNYSSELNVNALLLGDSALYLCASSFQNTNTEAFFGQGTRLTVV.

This rearrangement joins TRBV6-1 to TRBJ1-6, with 9 bases lining up with TRBD1. Germline assignment: CDR1 MNHNS and CDR2 SASEGT. CDR3 length: 13 amino acids. The V and J ends lost 10 bases and 10 bases, in that order; junction bases with no gene match: 8. The CDR3 DNA reads as TGTGCCATAGGGACAGGGTGGGGATCACCCCTCCACTTT. Its protein product is CAIGTGWGSPLHF.

V gene TRBV5-3 combines with J gene TRBJ2-2, with TRBD1 matching 9 bases. TRBV5-3 falls under the ORF class, with uncertain function. CDR3 length equals 17 residues. Trimming cost V 4 bases and J 7 bases; bases outside gene matches: 14. This chain's CDR3 is CARSLGQGKDGGGELFF. The DNA of the CDR3 is TGTGCCAGAAGCCTGGGACAGGGAAAAGACGGCGGCGGGGAGCTGTTTTTT.

The chain recombines TRBV4-3 with TRBJ2-3; 7 bases agree with TRBD1. Germline-derived CDR1 and CDR2 are LGHNA and YSLEER. V lost 0 bases, J lost 1 base, and 7 bases stayed unmatched. The length of the CDR3 is 17 residues. CDR3 sequence (DNA): TGCGCCAGCAGCCAAGATCTAGGGGGCCGGGGCACAGATACGCAGTATTTT. It yields the protein CASSQDLGGRGTDTQYF.

This chain links TRBV19 with TRBJ1-5; the match to TRBD1 covers 7 bases. The CDR3 is made up of 13 amino acids. With V trimmed by 7 bases and J by 2 bases, 2 bases remained unmatched. Germline CDR1 reads LNHDA; CDR2 reads SQIVND (reference sequence). CDR3 sequence: CASTDRGNQPQHF. CDR3 DNA: TGTGCCAGTACCGACAGGGGCAATCAGCCCCAGCATTTT.